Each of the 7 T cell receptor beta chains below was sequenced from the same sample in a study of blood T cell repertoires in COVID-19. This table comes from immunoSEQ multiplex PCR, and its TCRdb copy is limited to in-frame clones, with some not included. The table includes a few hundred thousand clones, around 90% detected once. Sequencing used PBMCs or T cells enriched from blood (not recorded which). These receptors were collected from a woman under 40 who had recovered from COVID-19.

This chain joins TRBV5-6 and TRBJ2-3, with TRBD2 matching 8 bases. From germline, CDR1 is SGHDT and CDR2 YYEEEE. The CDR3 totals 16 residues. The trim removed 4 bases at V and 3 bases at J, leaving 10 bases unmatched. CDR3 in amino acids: CASSPVAGRRTDTQYF. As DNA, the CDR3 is TGTGCCAGCAGCCCGGTAGCGGGGAGGAGAACAGATACGCAGTATTTT. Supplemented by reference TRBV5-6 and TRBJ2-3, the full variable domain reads DAGVTQSPTHLIKTRGQQVTLRCSPKSGHDTVSWYQQALGQGPQFIFQYYEEEERQRGNFPDRFSGHQFPNYSSELNVNALLLGDSALYLCASSPVAGRRTDTQYFGPGTRLTVL.

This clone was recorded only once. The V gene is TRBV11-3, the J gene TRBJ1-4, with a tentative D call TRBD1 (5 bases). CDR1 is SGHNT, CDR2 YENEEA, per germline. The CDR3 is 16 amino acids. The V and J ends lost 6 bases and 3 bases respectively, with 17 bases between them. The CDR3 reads CASRTGYWGANEKLFF. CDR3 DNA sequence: TGTGCCAGCAGAACGGGATATTGGGGGGCTAATGAAAAACTGTTTTTT.

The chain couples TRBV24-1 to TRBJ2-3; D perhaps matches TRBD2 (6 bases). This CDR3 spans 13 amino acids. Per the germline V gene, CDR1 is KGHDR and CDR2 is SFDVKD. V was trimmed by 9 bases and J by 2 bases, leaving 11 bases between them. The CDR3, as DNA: TGTGCCACCCAGGGCGGGAACACAGATACGCAGTATTTT. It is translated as CATQGGNTDTQYF.

The CDR3 bases are TGTGCCAGCAGCCACGGACAGGGCACTGAAGCTTTCTTT. Translated: CASSHGQGTEAFF. The J gene is TRBJ1-1, the V gene TRBV6-5, with 8 bases lining up with TRBD1. With 6 bases clipped from V and 4 bases from J, the junction kept 4 bases outside the gene matches. CDR1 is MNHEY and CDR2 is SVGAGI in the germline V gene. CDR3 length: 13 residues.

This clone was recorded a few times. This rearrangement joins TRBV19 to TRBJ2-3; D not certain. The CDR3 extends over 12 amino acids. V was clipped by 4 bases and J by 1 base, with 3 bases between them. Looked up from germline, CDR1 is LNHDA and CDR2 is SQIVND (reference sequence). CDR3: CASSRRTDTQYF. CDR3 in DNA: TGTGCCAGTAGTAGGCGCACAGATACGCAGTATTTT.

The CDR3 DNA reads TGTGCCAGCAGACAACAGGAGAACAAAAACATTCAGTACTTC. Translated, it gives CASRQQENKNIQYF. The gene calls are TRBV2 and TRBJ2-4; TRBD1 is a possible D gene (5 bases). CDR1 and CDR2 from the germline V gene are SNHLY and FYNNEI. The CDR3 runs 14 residues. V was clipped by 6 bases and J by 3 bases, with 12 bases between them.

The CDR3 sequence is CATSDPRLAAFCAGESYYYNEQFF. CDR3 nucleotide sequence: TGTGCCACCAGTGACCCCCGACTAGCGGCCTTTTGCGCCGGTGAAAGTTACTACTACAATGAGCAGTTCTTC. This chain joins TRBV24-1 and TRBJ2-1, with 9 bases aligning to TRBD2. The CDR3 runs 24 residues. Germline V CDR1 and CDR2: KGHDR, SFDVKD. V trimming: 4 bases; J trimming: 3 bases; junction bases outside the gene matches: 30.